A single sample is the source of the 16 T cell receptor beta chains below, sequenced in a study of OX40 agonist ivuxolimab in advanced cancers. Repertoires were generated with immunoSEQ multiplex PCR, while TCRdb's copy carries only in-frame clones and drops some. This table has around 41,000 clones, 85% to 90% appearing once. The sequencing here drew on CD4+ or CD8+ T cells sorted from blood, taken in a trial of the OX40 agonist ivuxolimab. These receptors originate from an adult with an advanced solid tumor such as melanoma, head and neck, liver or kidney cancer.

A word on this clone: This sample also contains other DNA sequences that code for the same CDR3. This sequence joins TRBV10-3 and TRBJ2-2; D ambiguous. CDR3 length equals 13 residues. Per the germline V gene, CDR1 is ENHRY and CDR2 is SYGVKD. The ends were cut back, 0 bases at V and 3 bases at J, with 2 bases in the middle. CDR3 residues: CAISESYTGELFF. In nucleotides, the CDR3 is TGTGCCATCAGTGAGTCCTACACCGGGGAGCTGTTTTTT.

The chain has TRBV11-3 and TRBJ2-3, with a tentative D call TRBD1 (5 bases). Trimming took off 5 bases at V and 2 bases at J, with 17 bases between the two ends. CDR1 SGHNT and CDR2 YENEEA come from the germline V gene. The CDR3 has 16 residues. CDR3 sequence reads: CASSKGQIGVTDTQYF. CDR3 in DNA: TGTGCCAGCAGCAAGGGCCAAATAGGGGTCACAGATACGCAGTATTTT.

The chain uses TRBV10-3 and TRBJ2-6; maybe TRBD1 (6 bases). V was cut by 5 bases and J by 4 bases, with 12 bases left in between. CDR1 is ENHRY, CDR2 SYGVKD, per germline. The CDR3 has 15 amino acids. The DNA of the CDR3 is TGTGCCATCAGTATACAGGGAACCGGGGCCAACGTCCTGACTTTC. This gives the protein CAISIQGTGANVLTF.

CDR3 protein: CASSKDRLRAGELFF. CDR3 nucleotides: TGTGCCAGCAGTAAGGACAGGCTCAGGGCCGGGGAGCTGTTTTTT. This rearrangement joins TRBV5-6 to TRBJ2-2; 7 nucleotides match TRBD1. CDR3 size: 15 residues. The V gene end was trimmed by 5 bases and the J gene end by 6 bases; junction bases not matched to a gene: 10. Germline CDR1 is SGHDT and CDR2 is YYEEEE.

This clone was seen once. The rearrangement joins TRBV28 to TRBJ1-4; a weak D match, TRBD1 (6 bases). Germline CDR1 is MDHEN and CDR2 is SYDVKM. The CDR3 length is 14 residues. The V gene lost 5 bases and the J gene lost 1 base, with 8 bases spanning the gap. The CDR3 spells CASSHRVTNEKLFF. Written as DNA, the CDR3 is TGTGCCAGCAGTCACAGGGTAACTAATGAAAAACTGTTTTTT.

This clone was counted a single time. The gene calls are TRBV19 and TRBJ2-2; either TRBD1 or TRBD2 may supply D (5 bases each). The ends were cut back, 6 bases at V and 6 bases at J, with 20 bases in the middle. CDR1 and CDR2 from the germline V gene are LNHDA and SQIVND (reference sequence). This CDR3 contains 16 residues. The CDR3 DNA follows: TGTGCCAGTAGAAGAGAGGGGACGGCAATGGCCGGGGAGCTGTTTTTT. This gives the protein CASRREGTAMAGELFF.

The chain recombines TRBV19 with TRBJ1-1; 7 positions match TRBD1. Germline values: CDR1 LNHDA, CDR2 SQIVND (reference sequence). The J segment lost 8 bases and the V segment lost 5 bases, leaving 11 bases of the junction unmatched. The CDR3 is 14 amino acids. For the CDR3, the DNA is TGTGCCAGTAGTGTACAGGGGAGTATTGCGGAAGCTTTCTTT. Protein sequence: CASSVQGSIAEAFF.

The rearrangement links TRBV11-2 to TRBJ2-2; D gene unclear. V lost 0 bases and J 7 bases, leaving 9 bases between the germline ends. Germline-derived CDR1 and CDR2 are SGHAT and FQNNGV. This CDR3 is built from 14 residues. The CDR3 region is CASSLDPFGGELFF. In nucleotides, the CDR3 is TGTGCCAGCAGCTTAGATCCTTTTGGCGGGGAGCTGTTTTTT.

This chain links TRBV4-1 with TRBJ1-1; D possibly corresponds to TRBD1 (5 bases). V was clipped by 3 bases and J by 0 bases, with 11 bases between them. CDR3 size: 15 residues. Per germline, CDR1 MGHRA and CDR2 YSYEKL. CDR3 sequence (DNA): TGCGCCAGCAGCCACCCCGGGGGGATGAACACTGAAGCTTTCTTT. Amino acid sequence: CASSHPGGMNTEAFF.

The CDR3 reads CASTDGTAPYEQYF. In DNA, the CDR3 is TGTGCCAGCACTGATGGGACAGCTCCCTACGAGCAGTACTTC. V is TRBV27 and J is TRBJ2-7, with 7 positions matching TRBD1. Trimming removed 7 bases from V and 2 bases from J; junction bases left unmatched: 8. CDR3 length: 14 amino acids. Per germline, CDR1 MNHEY and CDR2 SMNVEV (reference sequence).

This clone was counted between two and nine times. The chain recombines TRBV6-1 with TRBJ2-7; D remains ambiguous. This CDR3 is 11 amino acids long. V was cut by 2 bases and J by 6 bases, with 5 bases left in between. Germline V gives CDR1 MNHNS, CDR2 SASEGT. Here the CDR3 DNA reads TGTGCCAGCAGTGAATTCTCCGAGCAGTACTTC. This codes for CASSEFSEQYF.

The genes are TRBV28 and TRBJ1-4; D gene ambiguous. Between the trimmed V and J ends, which lost 5 bases and 9 bases, there was a span of 16 bases. The germline CDR1 and CDR2 sequences are MDHEN and SYDVKM. This CDR3 region has 14 residues. The CDR3 loop is CASSPSSGEKKLFF. The CDR3 coding sequence is TGTGCCAGCAGTCCCTCCTCGGGAGAGAAAAAACTGTTTTTT. Together with reference TRBV28 and TRBJ1-4, the CDR3 gives the full variable domain: DVKVTQSSRYLVKRTGEKVFLECVQDMDHENMFWYRQDPGLGLRLIYFSYDVKMKEKGDIPEGYSVSREKKERFSLILESASTNQTSMYLCASSPSSGEKKLFFGSGTQLSVL.

This sequence joins TRBV28 and TRBJ2-7, with 10 bases that match TRBD2. The CDR3 spans 17 residues. Germline V lookup: CDR1 MDHEN, CDR2 SYDVKM. V was clipped by 1 base and J by 0 bases; unmatched bases: 6. The DNA for the CDR3 is TGTGCCAGCAGTTTATCCTGGACTAGCGGCTCCTCCTACGAGCAGTACTTC. It codes for CASSLSWTSGSSYEQYF.

CDR3 residues: CASSLTYPKSSYNEQFF. Here the CDR3 DNA reads TGCGCCAGCAGCTTGACATATCCGAAGAGCTCCTACAATGAGCAGTTCTTC. The V and J genes are TRBV5-1 and TRBJ2-1; D is unresolved. The V gene lost 1 base and the J gene lost 0 bases, with 14 bases spanning the gap. The CDR3 is 17 amino acids. Germline-derived CDR1 and CDR2 are SGHRS and YFSETQ.

The rearrangement joins TRBV28 to TRBJ1-5; weak D call: TRBD1 (6 bases). Germline assignment: CDR1 MDHEN and CDR2 SYDVKM. V shed 8 bases and J shed 0 bases, with 14 bases lying between them. CDR3 length: 15 amino acids. CDR3: CASGDGGPSNQPQHF. CDR3 nucleotide sequence: TGTGCCAGCGGAGATGGGGGGCCTAGCAATCAGCCCCAGCATTTT.

There are a few counts of this clone. The J gene is TRBJ1-5, the V gene TRBV28; D is possibly TRBD1 (5 bases). The CDR3 is made up of 13 amino acids. Trimming removed 8 bases at V and 0 bases at J, with 8 bases between. The V gene's germline CDR1 is MDHEN and CDR2 SYDVKM. The CDR3 DNA follows: TGTGCCAGCGGGGGGTATAGCAATCAGCCCCAGCATTTT. Translating it yields CASGGYSNQPQHF.